This entry lists 11 T cell receptor beta chains sequenced from one sample in a study of blood T cell repertoires in COVID-19 (dated by TCRdb to the early 2020s). Libraries came from the immunoSEQ multiplex PCR assay. TCRdb carries this immuneACCESS record with in-frame sequences only. Its versions omit some clonotypes, under half of them owing to an unresolved V gene in the studies checked, with the rest unexplained. The sample contains a few hundred thousand clones, about nine tenths of them found a single time. In total, the top ten clones hold approximately 1.6% of the sample. The sequenced material came from PBMCs or T cells enriched from blood (not recorded which). The receptors were gathered from a man in his forties who had recovered from COVID-19.

This chain uses TRBV5-1 with TRBJ2-7; the D gene is possibly TRBD2 (5 bases). The CDR3 covers 16 residues. The germline gives CDR1 SGHRS, CDR2 YFSETQ. V lost 4 bases and J lost 3, with 20 bases in between. Here the CDR3 reads CASSLLEVTQGYEQYF. For the CDR3, the DNA is TGCGCCAGCAGCCTTCTGGAGGTAACGCAAGGCTACGAGCAGTACTTC. The full variable domain, completed using reference TRBV5-1 and TRBJ2-7, is KAGVTQTPRYLIKTRGQQVTLSCSPISGHRSVSWYQQTPGQGLQFLFEYFSETQRNKGNFPGRFSGRQFSNSRSEMNVSTLELGDSALYLCASSLLEVTQGYEQYFGPGTRLTVT.

This rearrangement joins TRBV19 to TRBJ1-4; D is ambiguous. Germline V gene lookup returns CDR1 LNHDA and CDR2 SQIVND (reference sequence). The CDR3 length is 17 residues. Trimming removed 0 bases at V and 0 bases at J, with 11 bases between. The CDR3 coding sequence is TGTGCCAGTAGTATAGATCAGGCCTCAGCAACTAATGAAAAACTGTTTTTT. Encoded protein: CASSIDQASATNEKLFF.

The chain uses TRBV2 and TRBJ1-2; 10 positions agree with TRBD1. This CDR3 comprises 14 residues. Losses at the gene ends were 5 bases for V and 8 bases for J; bases not matched to a gene: 8. In germline, CDR1 is SNHLY, CDR2 FYNNEI. Here the CDR3 DNA reads TGTGCCAGCAGTCGACAGGGGGCGGGAGGAGGCTACACCTTC. It translates to CASSRQGAGGGYTF.

The CDR3 DNA sequence: TGTGCCAGCATTCCTATCGGGGGCAATGAGCAGTTCTTC. Amino acids: CASIPIGGNEQFF. The chain joins TRBV2 to TRBJ2-1; maybe TRBD2 (6 bases). CDR1 is SNHLY, CDR2 FYNNEI, per germline. Trimming removed 7 bases at V and 6 bases at J, with 13 bases between. This CDR3 is 13 amino acids long.

The chain has TRBV5-4 and TRBJ1-1, with D perhaps matching TRBD1 (6 bases). The length of the CDR3 is 16 residues. CDR1 and CDR2 (germline): SGHNT, YYREEE (reference sequence). V was trimmed by 4 bases and J by 6 bases, leaving 22 bases between them. The CDR3 region is CASSASYSGGPSEAFF. DNA for the CDR3: TGTGCCAGCAGCGCATCCTACAGTGGGGGCCCGTCTGAAGCTTTCTTT.

The CDR3 DNA reads as TGTGCCAGCAGCCCGGGGTCCCAAGAGACCCAGTACTTC. Amino acids: CASSPGSQETQYF. The J gene is TRBJ2-5, the V gene TRBV3-1 (or the pseudogene TRBV3-2); TRBD2 is a possible D gene (5 bases). The V gene lost 4 bases and the J gene lost 1 base, with 7 bases spanning the gap. The CDR3 length is 13 residues. Germline lookup yields CDR1 LGHDT and CDR2 YNNKEL (reference sequence).

Worth noting for this clone: Other DNA sequences from this sample encode an identical CDR3 as well. The chain has TRBV13 and TRBJ2-7, with D unresolved. Deletions cut 2 bases from V and 3 bases from J, with 8 bases between. This CDR3 is built from 13 residues. The V gene's germline CDR1 is PRHDT and CDR2 FYEKMQ (reference sequence). The CDR3, as DNA: TGTGCCAGCAGCTTAAATTTATTCTACGAGCAGTACTTC. Its protein product is CASSLNLFYEQYF.

Only one count was recorded for this clone. The chain has TRBV6-1 and TRBJ1-5, with 7 bases that match TRBD1. Trimming cost V 4 bases and J 7 bases; bases outside gene matches: 19. Germline assignment: CDR1 MNHNS and CDR2 SASEGT. This CDR3 contains 18 residues. In DNA form, the CDR3 reads TGTGCCAGCAGTGTAGATCCGGGCCTCACAGGGGTTACACAGCCCCAGCATTTT. This translates into CASSVDPGLTGVTQPQHF.

The chain combines TRBV10-3 with TRBJ2-7, with 7 bases aligning to TRBD1. The CDR3 spans 13 residues. Germline V gives CDR1 ENHRY, CDR2 SYGVKD. Unmatched junction bases numbered 9, after V lost 9 bases and J lost 4 bases. This CDR3 reads CAIWAGGGYEQYF. DNA for the CDR3: TGTGCCATTTGGGCAGGGGGTGGATACGAGCAGTACTTC.

The chain couples TRBV7-6 to TRBJ2-2, with 9 positions matching TRBD1. CDR1 is SGHVS, CDR2 FNYEAQ, per germline. The length of the CDR3 is 17 residues. With V trimmed by 4 bases and J by 3 bases, 9 bases remained unmatched. The chain's CDR3 is CASSSVGGTGHTGELFF. CDR3 nucleotide sequence: TGTGCCAGCAGCTCGGTGGGGGGGACAGGGCACACCGGGGAGCTGTTTTTT.

CDR3 nucleotides: TGTGCCAGCAGTTTTGGGAGGGATGAAAAACTGTTTTTT. This gives the protein CASSFGRDEKLFF. The V call is TRBV12-3 or TRBV12-4, the J call TRBJ1-4; D gene unclear. This CDR3 has 13 residues. Trimming took off 3 bases at V and 6 bases at J, with 8 bases between the two ends.